The 12 T cell receptor beta chains below come from one sample, sequenced in a study of Ad26.COV2.S vaccination and SARS-CoV-2 variants. This table comes from immunoSEQ multiplex PCR, and its TCRdb copy is limited to in-frame clones, with some not included. The data show 440,000 or so clones, roughly nine tenths seen once. Treatment indicated: roughly 18 received Ad26.COV2.S at low or high dose, single or two shots; about 5 received placebo; per-sample allocation not given. Day 63 after the first injection of vaccine or placebo was the sampling time. The sequences come from peripheral blood, collected in a trial of Ad26.COV2.S vaccine versus placebo. Receptors were obtained from a person aged 18-60 years who received the Ad26.COV2.S COVID-19 vaccine or a placebo.

The chain combines TRBV4-1 with TRBJ2-5; D is unresolved. This CDR3 is 14 amino acids long. The V gene's germline CDR1 is MGHRA and CDR2 YSYEKL. The V gene lost 8 bases and the J gene lost 5 bases, with 18 bases spanning the gap. For the CDR3, the DNA is TGCGCCAGCGGCGACCTCACTGGGTCGGAGACCCAGTACTTC. This codes for CASGDLTGSETQYF.

The chain employs TRBV7-9 and TRBJ2-6; tentative D call: TRBD1 (6 bases). CDR3 length: 18 residues. CDR1 SEHNR and CDR2 FQNEAQ come from the germline V gene (reference sequence). V dropped 1 base and J dropped 0 bases, with 13 bases sitting between them. The DNA of the CDR3 is TGTGCCAGCAGCTTAGTAATAGGGGGACCCTCTGGGGCCAACGTCCTGACTTTC. It codes for CASSLVIGGPSGANVLTF.

V is TRBV20-1 and J is TRBJ2-7; a possible D gene is TRBD1 (5 bases). There are 11 residues in the CDR3. The V gene's germline CDR1 is DFQATT and CDR2 SNEGSKA (reference sequence). Trimming cost V 2 bases and J 4 bases, with 6 bases left between them. The DNA of the CDR3 is TGCAGTGCTAGACAGGGATACGAGCAGTACTTC. Translating it yields CSARQGYEQYF.

The chain carries TRBV7-8 and TRBJ2-6; no definite D call. CDR3 length: 14 residues. Trimming took 2 bases from V and 2 from J, leaving 4 bases between them. CDR1 is SGHVS, CDR2 FQNEAQ, per germline. CDR3 nucleotides: TGTGCCAGCAGCTTATTGGCTGGGGCCAACGTCCTGACTTTC. Translated, it gives CASSLLAGANVLTF.

The V call is TRBV28, the J call TRBJ2-3; D remains ambiguous. The CDR3 covers 13 residues. V lost 2 bases and J lost 2, with 5 bases in between. Germline values: CDR1 MDHEN, CDR2 SYDVKM. The chain's CDR3 is CASSLPHTDTQYF. CDR3 DNA sequence: TGTGCCAGCAGTTTACCACACACAGATACGCAGTATTTT.

This chain links TRBV27 with TRBJ1-2; 9 nucleotides line up with TRBD1. Losses at the gene ends were 4 bases for V and 7 bases for J; bases not matched to a gene: 7. This CDR3 spans 14 amino acids. CDR1 is MNHEY, CDR2 SMNVEV, per germline (reference sequence). CDR3 bases: TGTGCCAGCAGTTGTGGGGACAGGGTATGTGGCTACACCTTC. This gives the protein CASSCGDRVCGYTF.

The chain carries TRBV9 and TRBJ2-1, with TRBD1 identical over 9 bases. Germline CDR1 reads SGDLS; CDR2 reads YYNGEE. This CDR3 has 15 residues. The V segment lost 3 bases and the J segment 11 bases; nucleotides outside the gene matches: 12. The CDR3: CASSAIPGQGSQQFF. Written as DNA, the CDR3 is TGTGCCAGCAGCGCCATCCCCGGACAGGGGAGCCAGCAGTTCTTC.

The rearrangement joins TRBV4-1 to TRBJ2-2; 7 nucleotides match TRBD2. Looked up from germline, CDR1 is MGHRA and CDR2 is YSYEKL. The CDR3 contains 15 residues. With V trimmed by 6 bases and J by 1 base, 5 bases remained unmatched. The CDR3 DNA reads TGCGCCAGCAGAGATTCTAGCGGGAACACCGGGGAGCTGTTTTTT. As protein: CASRDSSGNTGELFF.

This chain links TRBV5-1 with TRBJ1-4; 10 bases map to TRBD1. V gave up 2 bases and J gave up 7 bases; unmatched junction bases: 8. The CDR3 extends over 16 amino acids. Germline assignment: CDR1 SGHRS and CDR2 YFSETQ. CDR3 nucleotides: TGCGCCAGCAGCTTACCGACAGGGGGCTTAGGTGAAAAACTGTTTTTT. This translates into CASSLPTGGLGEKLFF.

This clone was detected a few times. The gene calls are TRBV5-4 and TRBJ2-2, with no clear D. From germline, CDR1 is SGHNT and CDR2 YYREEE (reference sequence). CDR3 length: 16 amino acids. Between the trimmed V and J ends, which lost 4 bases and 1 base, there was a span of 14 bases. CDR3 nucleotides: TGTGCCAGCAGCCCTCAACAGAGTTTGAACACCGGGGAGCTGTTTTTT. It encodes CASSPQQSLNTGELFF.

The chain employs TRBV4-2 and TRBJ1-5; D gene unclear. The CDR3 totals 13 residues. The ends were cut back, 0 bases at V and 5 bases at J, with 5 bases in the middle. From germline, CDR1 is LGHNA and CDR2 YNFKEQ. The CDR3 nucleotides read TGTGCCAGCAGCCAAGAGGGAGATCAGCCCCAGCATTTT. Amino acid sequence: CASSQEGDQPQHF.

This chain links TRBV5-1 with TRBJ1-4; a weak D match, TRBD1 (6 bases). V gave up 3 bases and J gave up 5 bases, with 11 bases separating them. Germline assignment: CDR1 SGHRS and CDR2 YFSETQ. This CDR3 has 14 amino acids. This CDR3 is CASSSGQQNEKLFF. CDR3 DNA sequence: TGCGCCAGCAGCTCCGGACAGCAGAATGAAAAACTGTTTTTT.